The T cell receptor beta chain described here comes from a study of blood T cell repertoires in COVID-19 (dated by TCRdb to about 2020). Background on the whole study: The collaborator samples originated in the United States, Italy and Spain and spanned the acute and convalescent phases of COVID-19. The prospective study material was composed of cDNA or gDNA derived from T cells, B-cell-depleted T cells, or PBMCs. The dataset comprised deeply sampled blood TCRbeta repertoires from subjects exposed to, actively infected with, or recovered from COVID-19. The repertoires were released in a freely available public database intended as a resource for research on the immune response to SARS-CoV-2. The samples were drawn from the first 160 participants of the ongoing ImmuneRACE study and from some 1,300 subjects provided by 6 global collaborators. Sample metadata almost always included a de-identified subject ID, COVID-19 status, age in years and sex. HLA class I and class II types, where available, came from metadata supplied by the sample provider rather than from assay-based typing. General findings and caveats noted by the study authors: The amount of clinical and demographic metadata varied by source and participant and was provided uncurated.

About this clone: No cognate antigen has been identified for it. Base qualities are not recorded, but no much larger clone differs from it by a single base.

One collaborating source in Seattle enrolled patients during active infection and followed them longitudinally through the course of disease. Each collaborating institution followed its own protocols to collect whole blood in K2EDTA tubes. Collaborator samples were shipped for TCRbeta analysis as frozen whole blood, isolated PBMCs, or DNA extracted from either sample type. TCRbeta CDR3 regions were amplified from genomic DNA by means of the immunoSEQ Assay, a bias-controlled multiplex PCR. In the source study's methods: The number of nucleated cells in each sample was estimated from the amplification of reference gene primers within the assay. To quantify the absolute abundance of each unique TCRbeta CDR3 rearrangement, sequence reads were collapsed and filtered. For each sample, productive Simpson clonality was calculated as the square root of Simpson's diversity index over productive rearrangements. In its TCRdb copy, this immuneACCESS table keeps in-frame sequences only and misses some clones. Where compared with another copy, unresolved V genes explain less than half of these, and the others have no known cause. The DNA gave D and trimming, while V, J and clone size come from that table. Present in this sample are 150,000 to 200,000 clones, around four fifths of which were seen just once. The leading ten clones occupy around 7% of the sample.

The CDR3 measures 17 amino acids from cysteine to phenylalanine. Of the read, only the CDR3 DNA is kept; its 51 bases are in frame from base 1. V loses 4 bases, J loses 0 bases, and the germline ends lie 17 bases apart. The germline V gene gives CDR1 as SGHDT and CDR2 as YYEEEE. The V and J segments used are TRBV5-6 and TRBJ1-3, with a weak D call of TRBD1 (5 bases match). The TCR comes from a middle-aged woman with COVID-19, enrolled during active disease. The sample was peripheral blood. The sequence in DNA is TGTGCCAGCAGCAGGAAAGGGGCAATCCTCTCTGGAAACACCATATATTTT. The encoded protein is CASSRKGAILSGNTIYF.